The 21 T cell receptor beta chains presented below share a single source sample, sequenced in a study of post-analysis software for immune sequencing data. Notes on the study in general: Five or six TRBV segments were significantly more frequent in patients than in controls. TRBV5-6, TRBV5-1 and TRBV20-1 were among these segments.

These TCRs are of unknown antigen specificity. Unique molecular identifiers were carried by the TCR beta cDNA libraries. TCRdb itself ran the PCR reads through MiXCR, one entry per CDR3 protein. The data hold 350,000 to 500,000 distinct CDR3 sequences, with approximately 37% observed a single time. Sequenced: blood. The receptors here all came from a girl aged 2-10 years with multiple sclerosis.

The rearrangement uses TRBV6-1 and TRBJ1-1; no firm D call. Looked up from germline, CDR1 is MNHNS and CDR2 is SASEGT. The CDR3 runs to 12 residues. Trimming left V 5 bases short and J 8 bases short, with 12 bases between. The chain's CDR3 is CASSFDAPEAFF. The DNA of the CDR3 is TGTGCCAGCAGTTTTGACGCCCCCGAAGCTTTCTTT.

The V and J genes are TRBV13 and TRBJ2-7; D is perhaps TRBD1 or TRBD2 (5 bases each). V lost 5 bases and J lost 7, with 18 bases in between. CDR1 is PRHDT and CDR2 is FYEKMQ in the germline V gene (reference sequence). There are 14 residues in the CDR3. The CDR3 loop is CASSHRDHPDEQYF. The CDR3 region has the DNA TGTGCCAGCAGCCACCGGGACCACCCGGATGAGCAGTACTTC.

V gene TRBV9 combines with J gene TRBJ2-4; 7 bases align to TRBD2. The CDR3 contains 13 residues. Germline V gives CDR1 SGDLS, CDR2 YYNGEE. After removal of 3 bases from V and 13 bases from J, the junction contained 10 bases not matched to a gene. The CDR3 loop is CASSGTSAPKQYF. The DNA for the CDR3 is TGTGCCAGCAGCGGAACTAGCGCTCCGAAGCAGTACTTC.

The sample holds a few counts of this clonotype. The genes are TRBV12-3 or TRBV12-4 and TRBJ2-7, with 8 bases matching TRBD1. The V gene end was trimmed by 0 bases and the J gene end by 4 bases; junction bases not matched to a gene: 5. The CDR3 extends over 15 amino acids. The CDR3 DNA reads TGTGCCAGCAGTTTAGCTGGACAGGGATGGTACGAGCAGTACTTC. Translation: CASSLAGQGWYEQYF.

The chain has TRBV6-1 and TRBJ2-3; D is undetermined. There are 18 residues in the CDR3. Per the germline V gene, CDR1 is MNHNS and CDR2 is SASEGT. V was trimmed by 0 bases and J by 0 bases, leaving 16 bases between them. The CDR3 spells CASSEALYGSSSTDTQYF. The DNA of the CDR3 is TGTGCCAGCAGTGAAGCGCTTTATGGTTCGTCTAGCACAGATACGCAGTATTTT.

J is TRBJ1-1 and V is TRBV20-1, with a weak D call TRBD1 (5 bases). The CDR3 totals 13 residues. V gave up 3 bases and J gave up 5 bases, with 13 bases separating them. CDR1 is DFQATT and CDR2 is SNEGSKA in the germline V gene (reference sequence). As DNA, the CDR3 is TGCAGTGCTAGTCGGGGGGGTGCAACTGAAGCTTTCTTT. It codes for CSASRGGATEAFF.

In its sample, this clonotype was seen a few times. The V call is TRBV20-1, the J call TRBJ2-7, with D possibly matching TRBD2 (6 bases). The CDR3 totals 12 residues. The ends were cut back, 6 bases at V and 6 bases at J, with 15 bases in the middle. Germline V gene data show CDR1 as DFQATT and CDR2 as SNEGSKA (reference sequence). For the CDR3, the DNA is TGCAGTGCCCAGGCGGGGATACGCGAGCAGTACTTC. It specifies CSAQAGIREQYF.

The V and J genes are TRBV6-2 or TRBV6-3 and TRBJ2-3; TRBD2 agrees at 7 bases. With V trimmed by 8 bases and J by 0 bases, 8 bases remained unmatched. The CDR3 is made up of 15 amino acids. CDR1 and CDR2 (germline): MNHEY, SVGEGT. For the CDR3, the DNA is TGTGCCAGCGACGGGCGGGGGACCAGCACAGATACGCAGTATTTT. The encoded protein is CASDGRGTSTDTQYF.

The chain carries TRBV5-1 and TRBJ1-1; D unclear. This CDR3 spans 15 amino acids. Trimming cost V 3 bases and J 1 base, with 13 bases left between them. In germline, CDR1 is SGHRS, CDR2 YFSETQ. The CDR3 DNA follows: TGCGCCAGCAGCTATGGGTCTCGAGAGAACACTGAAGCTTTCTTT. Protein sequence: CASSYGSRENTEAFF.

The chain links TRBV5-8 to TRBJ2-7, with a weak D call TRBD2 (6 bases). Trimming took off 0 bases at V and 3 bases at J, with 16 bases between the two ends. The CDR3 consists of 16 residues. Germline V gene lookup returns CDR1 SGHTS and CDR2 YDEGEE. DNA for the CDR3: TGTGCCAGCAGCTTGGCCTGGGGGGTTGTGAGCTACGAGCAGTACTTC. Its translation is CASSLAWGVVSYEQYF.

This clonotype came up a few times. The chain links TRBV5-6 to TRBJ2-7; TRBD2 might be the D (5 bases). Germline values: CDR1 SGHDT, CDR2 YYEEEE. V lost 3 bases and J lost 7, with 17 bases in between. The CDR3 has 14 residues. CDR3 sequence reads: CASSWATRPQEQYF. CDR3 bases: TGTGCCAGCAGCTGGGCCACTAGACCCCAGGAGCAGTACTTC. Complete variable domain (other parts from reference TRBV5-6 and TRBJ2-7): DAGVTQSPTHLIKTRGQQVTLRCSPKSGHDTVSWYQQALGQGPQFIFQYYEEEERQRGNFPDRFSGHQFPNYSSELNVNALLLGDSALYLCASSWATRPQEQYFGPGTRLTVT.

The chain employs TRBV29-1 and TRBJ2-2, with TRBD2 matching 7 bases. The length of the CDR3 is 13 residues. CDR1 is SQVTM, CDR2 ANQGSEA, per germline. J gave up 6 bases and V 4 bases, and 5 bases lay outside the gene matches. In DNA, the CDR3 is TGCAGCGTTGGGCCAGCGGGACCCGGGGAGCTGTTTTTT. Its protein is CSVGPAGPGELFF.

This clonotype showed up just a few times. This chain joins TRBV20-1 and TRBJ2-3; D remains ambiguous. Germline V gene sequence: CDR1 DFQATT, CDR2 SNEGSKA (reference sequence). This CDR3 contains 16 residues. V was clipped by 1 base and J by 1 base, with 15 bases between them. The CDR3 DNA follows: TGCAGTGCTAGAGGGGCGACTTTCCTACGCACAGATACGCAGTATTTT. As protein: CSARGATFLRTDTQYF.

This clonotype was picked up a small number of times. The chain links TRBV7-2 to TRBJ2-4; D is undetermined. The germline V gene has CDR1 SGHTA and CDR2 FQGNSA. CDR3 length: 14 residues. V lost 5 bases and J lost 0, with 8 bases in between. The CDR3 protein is CASSPSGAKNIQYF. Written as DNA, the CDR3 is TGTGCCAGCAGCCCATCCGGAGCCAAAAACATTCAGTACTTC.

CDR3 amino acids: CASSARRGFNQPQHF. For the CDR3, the DNA is TGTGCCAGCAGTGCCCGGCGGGGGTTTAATCAGCCCCAGCATTTT. The V gene is TRBV6-1, the J gene TRBJ1-5; tentative D call: TRBD1 (5 bases). Trimming pared 4 bases from V and 4 bases from J, leaving 14 bases between. Germline V CDR1 and CDR2: MNHNS, SASEGT. This CDR3 has 15 amino acids.

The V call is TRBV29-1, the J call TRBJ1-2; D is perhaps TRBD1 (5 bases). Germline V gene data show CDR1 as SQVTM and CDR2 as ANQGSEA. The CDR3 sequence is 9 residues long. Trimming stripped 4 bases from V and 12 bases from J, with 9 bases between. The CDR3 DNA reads TGCAGCGTTGGTCTGGGGGACACCTTC. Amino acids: CSVGLGDTF.

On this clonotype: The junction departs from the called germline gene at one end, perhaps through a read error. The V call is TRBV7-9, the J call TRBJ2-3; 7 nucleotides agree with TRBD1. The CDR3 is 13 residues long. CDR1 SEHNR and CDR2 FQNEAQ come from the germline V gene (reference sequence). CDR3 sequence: CASSLAGTDAQYF. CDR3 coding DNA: TGTGCCAGCAGCTTAGCGGGGACAGATGCGCAGTATTTT.

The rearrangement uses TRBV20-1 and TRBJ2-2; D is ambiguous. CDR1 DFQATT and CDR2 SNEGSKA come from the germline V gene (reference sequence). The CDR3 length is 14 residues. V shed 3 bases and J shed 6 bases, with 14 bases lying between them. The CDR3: CSASKRRPPGELFF. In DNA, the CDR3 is TGCAGTGCTAGTAAGCGTCGCCCCCCCGGGGAGCTGTTTTTT.

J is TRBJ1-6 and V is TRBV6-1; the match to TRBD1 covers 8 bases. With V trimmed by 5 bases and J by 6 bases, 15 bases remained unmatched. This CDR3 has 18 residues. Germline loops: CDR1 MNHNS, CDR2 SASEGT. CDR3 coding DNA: TGTGCCAGCAGTCGGACAGGGAATATAGGGGCCTTTAATTCACCCCTCCACTTT. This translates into CASSRTGNIGAFNSPLHF.

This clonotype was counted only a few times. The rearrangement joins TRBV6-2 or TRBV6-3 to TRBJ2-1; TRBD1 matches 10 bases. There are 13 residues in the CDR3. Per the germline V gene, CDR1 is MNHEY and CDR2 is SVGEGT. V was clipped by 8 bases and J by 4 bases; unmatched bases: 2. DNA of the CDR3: TGTGCCAGCGGGACAGGGGAGTACAATGAGCAGTTCTTC. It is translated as CASGTGEYNEQFF.

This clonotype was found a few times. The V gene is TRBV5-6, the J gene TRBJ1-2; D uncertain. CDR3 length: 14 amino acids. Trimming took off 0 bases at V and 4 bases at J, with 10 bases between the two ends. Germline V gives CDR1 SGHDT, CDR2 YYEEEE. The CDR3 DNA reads TGTGCCAGCAGCTTGGGAACGGATTTCTATGGCTACACCTTC. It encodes CASSLGTDFYGYTF. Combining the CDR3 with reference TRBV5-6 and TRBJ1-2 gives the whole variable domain DAGVTQSPTHLIKTRGQQVTLRCSPKSGHDTVSWYQQALGQGPQFIFQYYEEEERQRGNFPDRFSGHQFPNYSSELNVNALLLGDSALYLCASSLGTDFYGYTFGSGTRLTVV.